The sequence of this TCR beta chain was determined in a study of T cells in Graves' hyperthyroidism and ophthalmopathy. V gave up 8 bases and J gave up 2 bases, with 13 bases separating them. The CDR3 has 14 amino acids. Germline V CDR1 and CDR2: MDHEN, SYDVKM. Only a few counts were recorded for this clonotype. Regions amplified from RNA transcripts were the TCR beta CDR3 regions. The HTBI primer set drove a first-round RT-PCR of the TCR CDR3. TCRdb reanalysed the multiplex PCR reads using MiXCR and keeps one entry per CDR3 protein. Of around 350,000 distinct CDR3 sequences listed, approximately 15% are singletons.

The origin of this receptor is a woman under 30 with Graves' hyperthyroidism that later progressed to Graves' ophthalmopathy. Sequencing used blood. V is TRBV28 and J is TRBJ1-5; tentative D call: TRBD1 (5 bases). CDR3 in DNA: TGTGCCAGCGCGGCAGGGTTCGGCAATCAGCCCCAGCATTTT. Encoded protein: CASAAGFGNQPQHF.